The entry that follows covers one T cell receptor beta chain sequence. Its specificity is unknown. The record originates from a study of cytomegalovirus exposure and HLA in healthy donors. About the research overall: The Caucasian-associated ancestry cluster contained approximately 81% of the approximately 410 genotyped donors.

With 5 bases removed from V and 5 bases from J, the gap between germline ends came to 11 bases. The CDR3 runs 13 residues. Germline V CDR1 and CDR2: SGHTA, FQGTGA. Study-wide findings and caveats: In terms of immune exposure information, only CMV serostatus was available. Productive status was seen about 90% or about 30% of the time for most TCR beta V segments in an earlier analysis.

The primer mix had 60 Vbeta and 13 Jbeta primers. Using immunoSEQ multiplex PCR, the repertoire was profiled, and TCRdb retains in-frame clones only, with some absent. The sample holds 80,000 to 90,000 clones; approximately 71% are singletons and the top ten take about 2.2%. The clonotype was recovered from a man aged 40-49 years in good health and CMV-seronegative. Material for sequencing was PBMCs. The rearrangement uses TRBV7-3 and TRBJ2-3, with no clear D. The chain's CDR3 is CASSTRGGDTQYF. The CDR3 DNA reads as TGTGCCAGCAGCACCCGCGGCGGAGATACGCAGTATTTT.